This T cell receptor beta chain appears in the sequencing data of a study of Graves' ophthalmopathy and Graves' hyperthyroidism. Trimming cost V 0 bases and J 0 bases, with 21 bases left between them. There are 20 residues in the CDR3. Germline CDR1 reads MRHNA; CDR2 reads SNTAGT. RNA transcripts were the template, and TCR beta CDR3 regions were amplified from them. The first round was an RT-PCR with HTBI primers, and the second round was a multiplex PCR. One entry per CDR3 protein, called by TCRdb with MiXCR from the multiplex PCR reads. The data contain more than 1,000,000 distinct CDR3 sequences, approximately 35% of them seen just once; the ten biggest clones take up 11%. This clonotype was counted a few times.

The receptor was derived from an adult man with Graves' hyperthyroidism. This rearrangement joins TRBV6-4 to TRBJ1-5; D remains unclear. The sequenced sample consisted of peripheral blood or thyroid tissue (not recorded which). The CDR3 bases are TGTGCCAGCAGTGACTCCTGGTTTAAGGGTCCTCCCTTTAGCAATCAGCCCCAGCATTTT. Amino acid sequence: CASSDSWFKGPPFSNQPQHF.